This TCR beta chain emerged from a study of OX40 agonist ivuxolimab in advanced cancers. The assay was immunoSEQ multiplex PCR, and TCRdb's table has in-frame clones only and misses some. Of 70,000 or so clones in the sample, about 88% were seen once. The sample was CD4+ or CD8+ T cells sorted from blood, taken in a trial of the OX40 agonist ivuxolimab. The clonotype comes from an adult with an advanced solid tumor such as melanoma, head and neck, liver or kidney cancer.

Here the CDR3 reads CASSYEGVNSPLHF. In DNA form, the CDR3 reads TGTGCCAGCAGTTACGAGGGTGTCAATTCACCCCTCCACTTT. V and J are TRBV6-6 and TRBJ1-6; D remains ambiguous. V was clipped by 2 bases and J by 7 bases, with 9 bases between them. This CDR3 has 14 residues. Germline V gene data show CDR1 as MNHNY and CDR2 as SVGAGI (reference sequence).